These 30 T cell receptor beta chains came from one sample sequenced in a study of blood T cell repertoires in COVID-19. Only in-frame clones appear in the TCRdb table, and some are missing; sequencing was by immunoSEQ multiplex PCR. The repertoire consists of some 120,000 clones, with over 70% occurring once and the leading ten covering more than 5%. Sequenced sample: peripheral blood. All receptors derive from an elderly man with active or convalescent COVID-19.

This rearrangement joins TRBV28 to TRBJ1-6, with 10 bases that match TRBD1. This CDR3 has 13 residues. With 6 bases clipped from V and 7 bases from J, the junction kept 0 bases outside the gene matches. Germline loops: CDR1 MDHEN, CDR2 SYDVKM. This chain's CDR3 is CASRGQGNSPLHF. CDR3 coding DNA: TGTGCCAGCAGGGGACAGGGGAATTCACCCCTCCACTTT.

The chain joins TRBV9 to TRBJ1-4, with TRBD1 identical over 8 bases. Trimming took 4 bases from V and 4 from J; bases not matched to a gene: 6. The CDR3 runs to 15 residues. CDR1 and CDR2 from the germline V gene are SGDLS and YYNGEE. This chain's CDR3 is CASSISTGVNEKLFF. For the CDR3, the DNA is TGTGCCAGCAGCATCTCGACAGGGGTTAATGAAAAACTGTTTTTT.

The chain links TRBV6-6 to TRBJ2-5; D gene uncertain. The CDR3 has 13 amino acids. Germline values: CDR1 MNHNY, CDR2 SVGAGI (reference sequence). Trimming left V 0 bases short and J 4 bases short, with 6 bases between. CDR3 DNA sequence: TGTGCCAGCAGTTACTCCAGAGGAGAGACCCAGTACTTC. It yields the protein CASSYSRGETQYF.

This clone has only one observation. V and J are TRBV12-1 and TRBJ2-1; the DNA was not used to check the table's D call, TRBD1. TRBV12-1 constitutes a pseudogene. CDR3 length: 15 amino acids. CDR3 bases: TGTGCCAGCAGCTTTGGGGGGACAACGGAAAATGAGCAGTTCTTC. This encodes CASSFGGTTENEQFF.

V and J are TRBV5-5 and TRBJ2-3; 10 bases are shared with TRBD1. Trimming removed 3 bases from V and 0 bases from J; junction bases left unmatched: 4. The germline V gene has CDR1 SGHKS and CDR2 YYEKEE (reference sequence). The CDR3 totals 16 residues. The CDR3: CASSSGTGDSTDTQYF. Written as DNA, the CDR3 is TGTGCCAGCAGCTCCGGGACAGGGGATAGCACAGATACGCAGTATTTT.

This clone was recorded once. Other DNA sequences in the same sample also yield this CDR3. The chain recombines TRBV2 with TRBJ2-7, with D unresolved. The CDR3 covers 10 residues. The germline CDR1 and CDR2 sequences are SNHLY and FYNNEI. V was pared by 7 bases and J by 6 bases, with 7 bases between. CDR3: CASTRGEQYF. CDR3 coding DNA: TGTGCCAGCACCCGAGGCGAGCAGTACTTC.

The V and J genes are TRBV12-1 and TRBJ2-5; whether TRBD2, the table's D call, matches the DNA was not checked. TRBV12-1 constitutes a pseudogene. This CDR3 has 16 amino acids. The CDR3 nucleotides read TGTGCCAGCAGCTTTCCCGAGCGGGGGGACCAAGAGACCCAGTACTTC. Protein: CASSFPERGDQETQYF.

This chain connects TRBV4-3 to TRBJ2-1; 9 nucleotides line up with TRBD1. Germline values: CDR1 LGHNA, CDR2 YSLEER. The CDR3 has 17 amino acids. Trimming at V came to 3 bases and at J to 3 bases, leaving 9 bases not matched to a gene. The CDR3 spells CASSHDTGTGFYNEQFF. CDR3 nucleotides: TGCGCCAGCAGCCACGATACCGGGACAGGGTTCTACAATGAGCAGTTCTTC.

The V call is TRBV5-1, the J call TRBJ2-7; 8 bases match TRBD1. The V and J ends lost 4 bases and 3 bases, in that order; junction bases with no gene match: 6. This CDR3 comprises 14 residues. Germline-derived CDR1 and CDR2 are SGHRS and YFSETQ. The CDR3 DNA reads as TGCGCCAGCAGCCAGGACAGGGAAGGCTACGAGCAGTACTTC. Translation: CASSQDREGYEQYF. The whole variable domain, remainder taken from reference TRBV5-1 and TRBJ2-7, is KAGVTQTPRYLIKTRGQQVTLSCSPISGHRSVSWYQQTPGQGLQFLFEYFSETQRNKGNFPGRFSGRQFSNSRSEMNVSTLELGDSALYLCASSQDREGYEQYFGPGTRLTVT.

The CDR3: CASRPVAGGREDTQYF. The CDR3 DNA reads as TGCGCCAGCAGGCCTGTAGCGGGGGGGCGAGAAGATACGCAGTATTTT. V is TRBV10-2 and J is TRBJ2-3; TRBD2 aligns across 11 bases. Trimming took 6 bases from V and 5 from J; bases not matched to a gene: 10. The germline V gene encodes CDR1 WSHSY and CDR2 SAAADI. This CDR3 region has 16 residues.

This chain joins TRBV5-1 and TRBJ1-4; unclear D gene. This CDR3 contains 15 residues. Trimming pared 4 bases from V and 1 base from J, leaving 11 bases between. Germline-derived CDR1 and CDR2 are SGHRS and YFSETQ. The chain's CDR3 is CASSEAAKTNEKLFF. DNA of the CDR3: TGCGCCAGCAGCGAGGCGGCCAAAACTAATGAAAAACTGTTTTTT.

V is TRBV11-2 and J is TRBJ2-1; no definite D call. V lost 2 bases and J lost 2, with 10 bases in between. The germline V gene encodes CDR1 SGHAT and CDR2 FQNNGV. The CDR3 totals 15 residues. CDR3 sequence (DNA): TGTGCCAGCAGCTTATCCCAATCAGCCTACAATGAGCAGTTCTTC. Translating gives CASSLSQSAYNEQFF.

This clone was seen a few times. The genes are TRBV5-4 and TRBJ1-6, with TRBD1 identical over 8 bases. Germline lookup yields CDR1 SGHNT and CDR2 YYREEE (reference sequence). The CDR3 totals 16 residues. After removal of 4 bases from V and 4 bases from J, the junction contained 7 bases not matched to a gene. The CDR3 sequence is CASSTGGGGYNSPLHF. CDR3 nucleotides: TGTGCCAGCAGCACAGGGGGTGGTGGGTATAATTCACCCCTCCACTTT.

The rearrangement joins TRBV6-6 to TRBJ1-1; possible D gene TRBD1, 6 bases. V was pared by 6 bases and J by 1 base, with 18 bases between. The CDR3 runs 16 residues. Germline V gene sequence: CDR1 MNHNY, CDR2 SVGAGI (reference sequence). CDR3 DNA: TGTGCCAGCAGCCTTACAGCGACAGGACAGAACACTGAAGCTTTCTTT. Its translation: CASSLTATGQNTEAFF.

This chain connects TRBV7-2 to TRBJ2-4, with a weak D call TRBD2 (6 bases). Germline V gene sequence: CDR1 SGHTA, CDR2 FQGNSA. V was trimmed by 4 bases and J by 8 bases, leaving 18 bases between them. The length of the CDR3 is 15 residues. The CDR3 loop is CASSSAGGGYYIQYF. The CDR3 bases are TGTGCCAGCAGCTCGGCCGGGGGAGGTTATTACATTCAGTACTTC.

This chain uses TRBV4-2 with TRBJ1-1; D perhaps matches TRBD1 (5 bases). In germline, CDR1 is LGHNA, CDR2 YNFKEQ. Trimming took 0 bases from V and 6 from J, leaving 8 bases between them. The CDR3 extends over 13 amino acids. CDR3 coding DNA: TGTGCCAGCAGCCAAGATCGGGGGGCTGAAGCTTTCTTT. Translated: CASSQDRGAEAFF.

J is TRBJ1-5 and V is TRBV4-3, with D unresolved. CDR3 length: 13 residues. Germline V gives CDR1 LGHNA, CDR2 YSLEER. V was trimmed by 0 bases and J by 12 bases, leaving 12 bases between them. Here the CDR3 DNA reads TGCGCCAGCAGCCAAGAGGCGGGCAGGCTCCAGCATTTT. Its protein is CASSQEAGRLQHF.

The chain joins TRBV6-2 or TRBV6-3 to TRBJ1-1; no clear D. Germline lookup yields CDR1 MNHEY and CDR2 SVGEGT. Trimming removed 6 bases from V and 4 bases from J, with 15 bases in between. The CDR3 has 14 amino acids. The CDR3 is CASSASGLSTEAFF. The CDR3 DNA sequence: TGTGCCAGCAGCGCTAGTGGCCTGAGCACTGAAGCTTTCTTT.

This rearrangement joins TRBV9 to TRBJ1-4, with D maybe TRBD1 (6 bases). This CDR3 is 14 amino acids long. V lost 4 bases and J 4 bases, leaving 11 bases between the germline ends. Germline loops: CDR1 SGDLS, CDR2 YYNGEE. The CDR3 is CASSSRDNNEKLFF. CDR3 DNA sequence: TGTGCCAGCAGCTCCCGGGACAATAATGAAAAACTGTTTTTT.

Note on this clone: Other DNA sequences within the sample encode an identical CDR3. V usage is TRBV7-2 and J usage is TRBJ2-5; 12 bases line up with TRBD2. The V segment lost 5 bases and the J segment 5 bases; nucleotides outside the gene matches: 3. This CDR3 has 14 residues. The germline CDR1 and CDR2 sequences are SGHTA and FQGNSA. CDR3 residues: CASSLLAGGETQYF. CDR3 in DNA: TGTGCCAGCAGCCTCCTAGCGGGGGGGGAGACCCAGTACTTC.

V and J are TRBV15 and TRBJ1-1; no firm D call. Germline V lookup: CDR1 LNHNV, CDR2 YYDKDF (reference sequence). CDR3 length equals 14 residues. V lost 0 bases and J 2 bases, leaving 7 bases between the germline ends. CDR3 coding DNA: TGTGCCACCAGCAGAGATTTGGGCAACACTGAAGCTTTCTTT. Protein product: CATSRDLGNTEAFF.

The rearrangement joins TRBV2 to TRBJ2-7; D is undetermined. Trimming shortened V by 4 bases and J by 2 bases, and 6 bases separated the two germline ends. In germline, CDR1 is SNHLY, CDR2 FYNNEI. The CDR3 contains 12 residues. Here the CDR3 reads CASSVTPYEQYF. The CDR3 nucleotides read TGTGCCAGCAGTGTAACTCCCTACGAGCAGTACTTC.

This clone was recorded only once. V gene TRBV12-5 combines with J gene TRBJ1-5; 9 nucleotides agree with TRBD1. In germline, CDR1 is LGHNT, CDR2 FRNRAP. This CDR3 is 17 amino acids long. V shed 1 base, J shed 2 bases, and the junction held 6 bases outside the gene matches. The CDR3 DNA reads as TGTGCTAGTGGTTTGGCAACAGGGGGCGCGGGCAATCAGCCCCAGCATTTT. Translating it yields CASGLATGGAGNQPQHF.

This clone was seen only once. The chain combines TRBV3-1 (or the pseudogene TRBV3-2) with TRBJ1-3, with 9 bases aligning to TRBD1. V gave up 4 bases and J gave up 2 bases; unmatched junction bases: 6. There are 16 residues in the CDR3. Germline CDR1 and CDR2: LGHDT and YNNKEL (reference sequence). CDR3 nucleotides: TGTGCCAGCAGCCGAACAGGGGGCCGAACTGGAAACACCATATATTTT. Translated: CASSRTGGRTGNTIYF.

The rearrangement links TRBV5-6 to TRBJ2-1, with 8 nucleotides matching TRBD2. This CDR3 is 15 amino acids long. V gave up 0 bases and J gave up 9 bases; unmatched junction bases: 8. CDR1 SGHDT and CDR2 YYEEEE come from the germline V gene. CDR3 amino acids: CASSLDYGGGTEQFF. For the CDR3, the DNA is TGTGCCAGCAGCTTGGATTACGGGGGGGGCACTGAGCAGTTCTTC.

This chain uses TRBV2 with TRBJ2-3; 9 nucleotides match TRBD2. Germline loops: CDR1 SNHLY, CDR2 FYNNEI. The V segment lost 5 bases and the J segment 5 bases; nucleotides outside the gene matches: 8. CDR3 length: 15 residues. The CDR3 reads CASSSPAGGRDTQYF. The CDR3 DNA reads TGTGCCAGCAGTAGTCCGGCGGGGGGGCGAGATACGCAGTATTTT.

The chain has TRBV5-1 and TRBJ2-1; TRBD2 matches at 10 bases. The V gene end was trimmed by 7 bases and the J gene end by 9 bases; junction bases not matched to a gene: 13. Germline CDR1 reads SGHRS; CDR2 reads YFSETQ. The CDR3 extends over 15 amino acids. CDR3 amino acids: CASSGSGGAVGEQFF. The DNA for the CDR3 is TGCGCCAGCTCGGGGAGCGGGGGGGCCGTAGGTGAGCAGTTCTTC.

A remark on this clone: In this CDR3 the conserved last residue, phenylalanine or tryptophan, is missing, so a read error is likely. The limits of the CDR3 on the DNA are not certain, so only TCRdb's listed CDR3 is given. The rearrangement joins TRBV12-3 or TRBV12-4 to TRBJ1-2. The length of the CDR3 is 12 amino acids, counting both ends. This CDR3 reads CASSLPGGSVSL.

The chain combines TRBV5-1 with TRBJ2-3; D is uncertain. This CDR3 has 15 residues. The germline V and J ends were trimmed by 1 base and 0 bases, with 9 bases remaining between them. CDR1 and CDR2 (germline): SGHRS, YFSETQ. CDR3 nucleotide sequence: TGCGCCAGCAGCTTGCAAGACTCTAGCACAGATACGCAGTATTTT. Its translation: CASSLQDSSTDTQYF.

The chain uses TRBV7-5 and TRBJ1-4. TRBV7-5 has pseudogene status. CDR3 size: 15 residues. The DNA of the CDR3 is TGTGCCAACACCGCGGGGGATTCAACTAATGAAAAACTGTTTTTT. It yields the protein CANTAGDSTNEKLFF.